The clone carrying this T cell receptor beta chain has a handful of counts. What it recognizes is unknown. The data derive from a study of response to subunit inactivated influenza vaccine. Whole-study findings and limits: Few additional T cells are recruited per seasonal influenza vaccination, authors suggested.

One entry per CDR3 protein results from TCRdb running MiXCR on the RT-PCR reads. The table shows hundreds of thousands of distinct CDR3 sequences, with 11% to 15% occurring only once. This CDR3 comprises 15 residues. The J segment lost 2 bases and the V segment lost 0 bases, leaving 3 bases of the junction unmatched. Germline assignment: CDR1 DFQATT and CDR2 SNEGSKA (reference sequence). This chain links TRBV20-1 with TRBJ2-1; TRBD2 matches at 8 bases. Material: PBMCs from blood, obtained 14 to 15 days before vaccination. The clonotype comes from a man aged 50 to 60 who received an inactivated influenza vaccine. CDR3 nucleotide sequence: TGCAGTGCTAGAGATAGCGGGGCGGCCTACAATGAGCAGTTCTTC. Amino acids: CSARDSGAAYNEQFF.